Presented here are 16 T cell receptor beta chains from one specimen sequenced in a study of OX40 agonist ivuxolimab in advanced cancers. Preparation of the library involved the immunoSEQ multiplex PCR assay. TCRdb retrieved this table from immuneACCESS and kept in-frame rearrangements only. Not all clones are present; in checked studies, unresolved V genes account for under half, and no reason is known for the remainder. The sample table holds 75,000 to 90,000 clones, of which more than 80% were seen once. The top ten clonotypes cover 8% to 10% of the sample. This specimen consisted of CD4+ or CD8+ T cells sorted from blood, obtained in a trial of the OX40 agonist ivuxolimab. These receptor sequences come from an adult with an advanced solid tumor such as melanoma, head and neck, liver or kidney cancer.

The chain joins TRBV7-3 to TRBJ2-7; D possibly corresponds to TRBD1 (6 bases). Germline lookup yields CDR1 SGHTA and CDR2 FQGTGA. V dropped 2 bases and J dropped 2 bases, with 13 bases sitting between them. This CDR3 spans 15 amino acids. The CDR3 loop reads CASSLVGRGTYEQYF. The CDR3 nucleotides read TGTGCCAGCAGCTTAGTAGGCAGGGGCACCTACGAGCAGTACTTC. Filled out from reference TRBV7-3 and TRBJ2-7, the complete variable domain reads GAGVSQTPSNKVTEKGKYVELRCDPISGHTALYWYRQSLGQGPEFLIYFQGTGAADDSGLPNDRFFAVRPEGSVSTLKIQRTERGDSAVYLCASSLVGRGTYEQYFGPGTRLTVT.

This rearrangement joins TRBV18 to TRBJ1-2, with D possibly TRBD1 on 5 matching bases. V was shortened by 1 base and J by 8 bases, with 11 bases between the two germline ends. This CDR3 spans 13 amino acids. The germline V gene encodes CDR1 KGHSH and CDR2 LQKENI. CDR3 protein: CASSPLKGDGYTF. The CDR3 DNA reads TGTGCCAGCTCACCACTTAAAGGGGACGGCTACACCTTC. The whole variable domain, remainder taken from reference TRBV18 and TRBJ1-2, is NAGVMQNPRHLVRRRGQEARLRCSPMKGHSHVYWYRQLPEEGLKFMVYLQKENIIDESGMPKERFSAEFPKEGPSILRIQQVVRGDSAAYFCASSPLKGDGYTFGSGTRLTVV.

The chain couples TRBV7-2 to TRBJ1-1; TRBD1 might be the D (5 bases). The germline V and J ends were trimmed by 2 bases and 1 base, with 8 bases remaining between them. Germline CDR1 is SGHTA and CDR2 is FQGNSA. The CDR3 spans 14 residues. CDR3 nucleotide sequence: TGTGCCAGCAGCTTAAGGAGGGGGAACACTGAAGCTTTCTTT. It encodes CASSLRRGNTEAFF.

The chain combines TRBV5-4 with TRBJ1-4, with a possible D match to TRBD1 (6 bases). Germline CDR1 is SGHNT and CDR2 is YYREEE (reference sequence). CDR3 length: 15 amino acids. V lost 4 bases, J lost 7 bases, and 17 bases lay in between. The chain's CDR3 is CASSPAGGRAEKLFF. CDR3 bases: TGTGCCAGCAGCCCCGCTGGGGGGCGAGCTGAAAAACTGTTTTTT.

This clone has a single count. Other nucleotide sequences from this sample produce the same CDR3. The CDR3 sequence: CASSEGSTDTQYF. The CDR3 DNA follows: TGCGCCAGCAGCGAGGGGAGCACAGATACGCAGTATTTT. The genes are TRBV5-1 and TRBJ2-3, with D perhaps TRBD1 or TRBD2 (5 bases each). The CDR3 has 13 amino acids. Trimming took off 4 bases at V and 0 bases at J, with 6 bases between the two ends. Germline V gives CDR1 SGHRS, CDR2 YFSETQ.

The gene calls are TRBV7-2 and TRBJ1-1, with D perhaps TRBD1 (5 bases). The CDR3 is 14 amino acids. V was cut by 5 bases and J by 5 bases, with 15 bases left in between. Germline V lookup: CDR1 SGHTA, CDR2 FQGNSA. The CDR3 DNA is TGTGCCAGCAGCCGGGGACCTGCTTCTACTGAAGCTTTCTTT. Amino acid sequence: CASSRGPASTEAFF. The entire variable domain, with the rest obtained from reference TRBV7-2 and TRBJ1-1, is as follows: GAGVSQSPSNKVTEKGKDVELRCDPISGHTALYWYRQSLGQGLEFLIYFQGNSAPDKSGLPSDRFSAERTGGSVSTLTIQRTQQEDSAVYLCASSRGPASTEAFFGQGTRLTVV.

The chain links TRBV28 to TRBJ2-4, with D tentatively TRBD2 (5 bases). This CDR3 has 15 residues. The germline gives CDR1 MDHEN, CDR2 SYDVKM. V was clipped by 5 bases and J by 0 bases, with 11 bases between them. Here the CDR3 reads CASSTIGGAKNIQYF. The CDR3, as DNA: TGTGCCAGCAGTACAATCGGAGGAGCCAAAAACATTCAGTACTTC. The variable domain in full, with the rest retrieved from reference TRBV28 and TRBJ2-4, is DVKVTQSSRYLVKRTGEKVFLECVQDMDHENMFWYRQDPGLGLRLIYFSYDVKMKEKGDIPEGYSVSREKKERFSLILESASTNQTSMYLCASSTIGGAKNIQYFGAGTRLSVL.

This chain uses TRBV28 with TRBJ2-7; D possibly corresponds to TRBD1 (6 bases). From germline, CDR1 is MDHEN and CDR2 SYDVKM. The CDR3 extends over 15 amino acids. The CDR3, as DNA: TGTGCAACGCATCCACTTTCAGGGGTCGGGTACGAGCAGTACTTC. Protein product: CATHPLSGVGYEQYF.

This clone was observed a handful of times. J is TRBJ2-1 and V is TRBV7-2, with D tentatively TRBD1 (6 bases). This CDR3 has 14 residues. The V gene lost 5 bases and the J gene lost 4 bases, with 12 bases spanning the gap. Germline CDR1 reads SGHTA; CDR2 reads FQGNSA. The CDR3 here is CASSLWTDYNEQFF. For the CDR3, the DNA is TGTGCCAGCAGCCTTTGGACAGATTACAATGAGCAGTTCTTC.

V is TRBV7-3 and J is TRBJ2-1, with D possibly matching TRBD1 (5 bases). Germline V gene sequence: CDR1 SGHTA, CDR2 FQGTGA. The length of the CDR3 is 15 residues. With 5 bases removed from V and 4 bases from J, the gap between germline ends came to 15 bases. CDR3 in DNA: TGTGCCAGCAGCCCGACCCTCCAGGGATACAATGAGCAGTTCTTC. It translates to CASSPTLQGYNEQFF.

The chain carries TRBV19 and TRBJ2-5, with D perhaps given as TRBD1 or TRBD2 (5 bases each). CDR3 length: 13 residues. The germline V and J ends were trimmed by 6 bases and 4 bases, with 12 bases remaining between them. CDR1 is LNHDA, CDR2 SQIVND, per germline (reference sequence). The CDR3 region is CASREGPRETQYF. DNA of the CDR3: TGTGCCAGTAGAGAGGGGCCCCGAGAGACCCAGTACTTC. Full variable domain (missing parts from reference TRBV19 and TRBJ2-5): DGGITQSPKYLFRKEGQNVTLSCEQNLNHDAMYWYRQDPGQGLRLIYYSQIVNDFQKGDIAEGYSVSREKKESFPLTVTSAQKNPTAFYLCASREGPRETQYFGPGTRLLVL.

This sequence joins TRBV6-1 and TRBJ1-1, with D possibly TRBD1 on 6 matching bases. CDR1 is MNHNS and CDR2 is SASEGT in the germline V gene. Trimming took off 1 base at V and 0 bases at J, with 12 bases between the two ends. The CDR3 consists of 16 residues. The DNA for the CDR3 is TGTGCCAGCAGTGAAGTAGGGAGGGGGGTGAACACTGAAGCTTTCTTT. It specifies CASSEVGRGVNTEAFF.

J is TRBJ2-2 and V is TRBV14; 11 bases match TRBD2. CDR1 SGHDN and CDR2 FVKESK come from the germline V gene. The CDR3 has 16 residues. V dropped 3 bases and J dropped 6; count of bases not matched to a gene: 6. The CDR3: CASSQGLAASAGELFF. The CDR3 DNA reads TGTGCCAGCAGCCAGGGACTAGCGGCCTCCGCCGGGGAGCTGTTTTTT.

This chain joins TRBV5-4 and TRBJ1-2; no reliable D call. Germline CDR1 and CDR2: SGHNT and YYREEE (reference sequence). There are 15 residues in the CDR3. V lost 0 bases and J 3 bases, leaving 12 bases between the germline ends. CDR3 sequence: CASSLAGGQDYGYTF. The CDR3 DNA follows: TGTGCCAGCAGCTTGGCCGGTGGGCAAGACTATGGCTACACCTTC.

The rearrangement links TRBV10-3 to TRBJ2-1; D is perhaps TRBD2 (5 bases). The CDR3 has 14 residues. Germline V CDR1 and CDR2: ENHRY, SYGVKD. V was trimmed by 2 bases and J by 8 bases, leaving 13 bases between them. The chain's CDR3 is CAISERVPGDEQFF. In nucleotides, the CDR3 is TGTGCCATCAGTGAGAGGGTCCCCGGGGATGAGCAGTTCTTC.

The V call is TRBV6-5, the J call TRBJ2-7, with 7 bases aligning to TRBD1. Trimming took 2 bases from V and 1 from J; bases not matched to a gene: 8. Germline lookup yields CDR1 MNHEY and CDR2 SVGAGI. The CDR3 contains 16 residues. CDR3 in DNA: TGTGCCAGCAGTTACGATTACAGGGGAGCGTCCTACGAGCAGTACTTC. It is translated as CASSYDYRGASYEQYF.